Below are 7 T cell receptor beta chains sequenced from a single sample in a study of CD8 T cells in ankylosing spondylitis. TCRdb re-analysed the 5' RACE reads in MiXCR, keeping a single row per CDR3 protein. The sample has 670,000 or so distinct CDR3 sequences, about 20% seen once. Findings of the study overall: Characteristic, it appeared, of ankylosing spondylitis blood was a TCR beta motif of about eight highly homologous variants.

Their recognized antigens are unknown. Sequenced: blood, either unsorted or a sorted T cell fraction (not recorded which). The receptors were sampled from a male donor with ankylosing spondylitis.

The chain carries TRBV19 and TRBJ2-5; 13 positions agree with TRBD2. V was clipped by 2 bases and J by 0 bases; unmatched bases: 9. The CDR3 consists of 19 residues. Germline lookup yields CDR1 LNHDA and CDR2 SQIVND (reference sequence). The CDR3 coding sequence is TGTGCCAGTAGTATACGGAGACTAGCGGGGGGCCAAGACCAAGAGACCCAGTACTTC. Translating it yields CASSIRRLAGGQDQETQYF.

This clonotype was detected ten times or more. This chain joins TRBV6-5 and TRBJ1-1, with 10 positions matching TRBD1. There are 15 residues in the CDR3. V was clipped by 1 base and J by 3 bases; unmatched bases: 2. Germline V lookup: CDR1 MNHEY, CDR2 SVGAGI. The CDR3: CASSYWDRGDTEAFF. For the CDR3, the DNA is TGTGCCAGCAGTTACTGGGACAGGGGAGACACTGAAGCTTTCTTT.

This clonotype was counted only a few times. The chain joins TRBV9 to TRBJ1-1; perhaps TRBD1 as D (5 bases). V dropped 2 bases and J dropped 6 bases, with 17 bases sitting between them. Germline assignment: CDR1 SGDLS and CDR2 YYNGEE. This CDR3 spans 15 amino acids. The DNA of the CDR3 is TGTGCCAGCAGCGTCCTAGGGGATGCTGGCGCTGAAGCTTTCTTT. It specifies CASSVLGDAGAEAFF.

This chain links TRBV7-9 with TRBJ2-1; 9 positions match TRBD2. V trimming: 2 bases; J trimming: 8 bases; junction bases outside the gene matches: 4. CDR3 length equals 14 residues. Germline CDR1 SEHNR, CDR2 FQNEAQ (reference sequence). CDR3 in amino acids: CASSLLAGNDEQFF. CDR3 nucleotide sequence: TGTGCCAGCAGCTTACTAGCGGGGAATGATGAGCAGTTCTTC. Looking up the rest from reference TRBV7-9 and TRBJ2-1 gives the full variable domain: DTGVSQNPRHKITKRGQNVTFRCDPISEHNRLYWYRQTLGQGPEFLTYFQNEAQLEKSRLLSDRFSAERPKGSFSTLEIQRTEQGDSAMYLCASSLLAGNDEQFFGPGTRLTVL.

A remark on this clonotype: The germline gene is not matched at one end of the junction; a read error may be the cause. The chain carries TRBV12-3 or TRBV12-4 and TRBJ2-7; tentatively, D is TRBD2 (6 bases). This CDR3 spans 15 amino acids. DNA for the CDR3: TGTGCCTGCAGTTTAACATGGACTACCCGCCGACAGCAGTACTTC. It yields the protein CACSLTWTTRRQQYF.

This clonotype was picked up one time. The chain combines TRBV20-1 with TRBJ1-1, with D perhaps TRBD1 (5 bases). V lost 6 bases and J lost 1, with 12 bases in between. Germline-derived CDR1 and CDR2 are DFQATT and SNEGSKA (reference sequence). The CDR3 is made up of 13 amino acids. Here the CDR3 DNA reads TGCAGTGCCCAGACAGCCGCGAACACTGAAGCTTTCTTT. It specifies CSAQTAANTEAFF.

The chain has TRBV27 and TRBJ2-1, with D tentatively TRBD2 (7 bases). Germline V CDR1 and CDR2: MNHEY, SMNVEV (reference sequence). With 10 bases removed from V and 3 bases from J, the gap between germline ends came to 19 bases. The CDR3 runs 15 residues. CDR3: CAIRKGGAIYNEQFF. CDR3 nucleotide sequence: TGTGCCATCAGGAAGGGGGGGGCCATCTACAATGAGCAGTTCTTC.